A selection of T cell receptor beta chains follows, all from one sample in a study of blood T cell repertoires in COVID-19. Sequencing was performed with immunoSEQ multiplex PCR; in TCRdb, only in-frame clones are kept and a portion is missing. Among roughly 63,000 clones, 78% were seen once, and the ten largest hold around 13%. The material sequenced was peripheral blood. These receptors came from an elderly man with acute or convalescent COVID-19. CDR3s include the opening cysteine and the closing phenylalanine or tryptophan. D genes are given only for firm matches. Clone size is not always given. Where it is, it says once, few, many or a class for expanded clones.

D gene | J gene | clone size | V gene | CDR3 protein | CDR3 DNA
TRBD2 | TRBJ2-3 | - | TRBV5-1 | CASSLVGGFSTDTQYF | TGCGCCAGCAGCTTGGTGGGGGGGTTCAGCACAGATACGCAGTATTTT
- | TRBJ2-3 | - | TRBV7-9 | CASSLAPSVRTDTQYF | TGTGCCAGCAGCTTAGCCCCCTCAGTTCGCACAGATACGCAGTATTTT
- | TRBJ2-1 | - | TRBV11-3 | CASSLREAHNNEQFF | TGTGCCAGCAGCCTGAGAGAGGCTCATAATAATGAGCAGTTCTTC
TRBD2 | TRBJ2-5 | - | TRBV7-6 | CASSSAGTSLETQYF | TGTGCCAGCAGCTCAGCCGGGACTAGTCTCGAGACCCAGTACTTC
- | TRBJ2-3 | - | TRBV2 | CASSLGQSTDTQYF | TGTGCCAGCAGTCTGGGGCAGAGCACAGATACGCAGTATTTT
TRBD2 | TRBJ2-1 | - | TRBV24-1 | CATSDPPLAGGYNEQFF | TGTGCCACCAGTGATCCTCCTCTTGCGGGGGGGTACAATGAGCAGTTCTTC
- | TRBJ2-1 | - | TRBV20-1 | CSASVSGLPNEQFF | TGCAGTGCTAGTGTCAGTGGACTACCCAATGAGCAGTTCTTC
TRBD1 | TRBJ1-1 | - | TRBV11-2 | CASSLGPDRVNTEAFF | TGTGCCAGCAGCTTAGGCCCGGACAGGGTCAACACTGAAGCTTTCTTT
TRBD1 | TRBJ1-1 | - | TRBV5-1 | CASSLDGQGGWEAFF | TGCGCCAGCAGCTTGGATGGACAGGGAGGTTGGGAAGCTTTCTTT
TRBD1 | TRBJ2-7 | - | TRBV18 | CASSLTRDSLSSYEQYF | TGTGCCAGCTCACTAACCCGGGACAGCCTCAGCTCCTACGAGCAGTACTTC
TRBD1 | TRBJ2-2 | - | TRBV11-3 | CASSLRGQGYTGELFF | TGTGCCAGCAGCTTACGAGGACAGGGGTACACCGGGGAGCTGTTTTTT
- | TRBJ2-3 | - | TRBV30 | CAWTSITSTDTQYF | TGTGCCTGGACTAGCATTACTAGCACAGATACGCAGTATTTT
TRBD1 | TRBJ1-6 | - | TRBV5-6 | CASSLGQGHNSPLHF | TGTGCCAGCAGCCTAGGACAGGGACACAATTCACCCCTCCACTTT
- | TRBJ1-6 | - | TRBV7-2 | CASSYRGGSSSYNSPLHF | TGTGCCAGCAGCTATAGGGGAGGCAGCAGCTCCTATAATTCACCCCTCCACTTT
TRBD1 | TRBJ1-6 | few | TRBV5-6 | CASSRDRGRKSPLHF | TGTGCCAGCAGCCGTGACAGGGGGCGCAAATCACCCCTCCACTTT
TRBD1 | TRBJ1-2 | - | TRBV5-6 | CASSPRDRGFYGYTF | TGTGCCAGCAGCCCCCGGGACAGAGGATTTTATGGCTACACCTTC
TRBD2 | TRBJ2-1 | - | TRBV19 | CASSGTSGTAEQFF | TGTGCCAGTAGTGGGACTAGCGGGACGGCTGAGCAGTTCTTC
- | TRBJ2-4 | - | TRBV4-2 | CASSRDLGENIQYF | TGTGCCAGCAGCCGTGACCTAGGCGAAAACATTCAGTACTTC
TRBD2 | TRBJ2-5 | - | TRBV7-9 | CASSFSGRGETQYF | TGTGCCAGCAGCTTTAGCGGGAGGGGAGAGACCCAGTACTTC
TRBD2 | TRBJ2-1 | - | TRBV19 | CASSIDSGGTNEQFF | TGTGCCAGTAGTATAGATAGCGGGGGGACTAATGAGCAGTTCTTC
- | TRBJ2-5 | - | TRBV27 | CASSSLRGETQYF | TGTGCCAGCAGTTCCCTCCGGGGGGAGACCCAGTACTTC
- | TRBJ1-5 | - | TRBV19 | CASGIGWRGGSNQPQHF | TGTGCCAGTGGTATTGGATGGCGGGGCGGCAGCAATCAGCCCCAGCATTTT
TRBD2 | TRBJ2-3 | - | TRBV5-4 | CASSPTSGRAADTQYF | TGTGCCAGCAGCCCGACTAGCGGGAGGGCCGCAGATACGCAGTATTTT
TRBD2 | TRBJ2-5 | - | TRBV30 | CAWSAWRGAGETQYF | TGTGCCTGGAGCGCCTGGCGGGGGGCAGGGGAGACCCAGTACTTC
- | TRBJ1-5 | - | TRBV30 | CAWSPGSPGGNQPQHF | TGTGCCTGGAGTCCCGGAAGTCCAGGGGGCAATCAGCCCCAGCATTTT
TRBD2 | TRBJ2-5 | - | TRBV18 | CASSPGLAGETQYF | TGTGCCAGCTCACCAGGACTAGCGGGGGAGACCCAGTACTTC
TRBD2 | TRBJ2-7 | few | TRBV3-1/TRBV3-2 | CASSQDLRLAVYEQYF | TGTGCCAGCAGCCAAGATTTACGTCTAGCGGTTTACGAGCAGTACTTC
- | TRBJ1-2 | - | TRBV15 | CATSRAQAAYGYTF | TGTGCCACCAGCAGAGCGCAGGCCGCCTATGGCTACACCTTC
- | TRBJ2-3 | - | TRBV5-1 | CASGRDSQDTDTQYF | TGCGCCAGCGGTAGGGACTCCCAAGATACAGATACGCAGTATTTT
TRBD2 | TRBJ2-1 | - | TRBV5-1 | CASSKLAARTYNEQFF | TGCGCCAGCAGCAAACTAGCGGCAAGAACCTACAATGAGCAGTTCTTC
- | TRBJ1-2 | - | TRBV28 | CASSLFFGGRDGYTF | TGTGCCAGCAGTTTATTTTTCGGGGGGCGCGATGGCTACACCTTC
- | TRBJ2-2 | - | TRBV19 | CASSIKTGAGGELFF | TGTGCCAGTAGTATAAAAACAGGGGCGGGAGGGGAGCTGTTTTTT
- | TRBJ2-3 | - | TRBV10-3 | CAISEETVTDTQYF | TGTGCCATCAGTGAGGAGACAGTCACAGATACGCAGTATTTT
- | TRBJ1-2 | - | TRBV7-9 | CASSSGPLSRGYTF | TGTGCCAGCAGCTCCGGCCCTCTTTCGAGGGGCTACACCTTC
- | TRBJ1-6 | - | TRBV5-5 | CASATRRDSPLHF | TGTGCCAGCGCGACTCGGCGTGATTCACCCCTCCACTTT
TRBD2 | TRBJ2-1 | few | TRBV24-1 | CATSGRTSGSTYNEQFF | TGTGCCACCAGTGGGAGGACTAGCGGGAGTACCTACAATGAGCAGTTCTTC
- | TRBJ1-5 | - | TRBV10-3 | CAIQNEGEKPQHF | TGTGCCATCCAGAACGAGGGAGAAAAGCCCCAGCATTTT
TRBD1 | TRBJ2-2 | - | TRBV5-1 | CASSSGQGVSGELFF | TGCGCCAGCAGCTCGGGACAGGGAGTTTCCGGGGAGCTGTTTTTT
- | TRBJ1-5 | - | TRBV5-5 | CASSQIGGGHSNQPQHF | TGTGCCAGCAGCCAAATCGGCGGGGGGCATAGCAATCAGCCCCAGCATTTT
TRBD1 | TRBJ1-1 | - | TRBV2 | CASSRQGNTEAFF | TGTGCCAGCAGCCGACAGGGGAACACTGAAGCTTTCTTT
TRBD2 | TRBJ2-1 | - | TRBV5-6 | CASSQLADEQFF | TGTGCCAGCAGCCAGCTAGCGGATGAGCAGTTCTTC
TRBD1 | TRBJ2-4 | - | TRBV3-1/TRBV3-2 | CASSPTGASKNIQYF | TGTGCCAGCAGCCCAACAGGGGCTTCCAAAAACATTCAGTACTTC
TRBD2 | TRBJ2-3 | - | TRBV10-1 | CASSEWTSGVTDTQYF | TGCGCCAGCAGTGAGTGGACTAGCGGGGTCACAGATACGCAGTATTTT
- | TRBJ2-7 | - | TRBV2 | CASSDGAKPPYEQYF | TGTGCCAGCAGTGACGGAGCGAAACCCCCCTACGAGCAGTACTTC
- | TRBJ1-1 | medium-sized | TRBV13 | CASSLGTGVREAFF | TGTGCCAGCAGCTTAGGGACAGGCGTTAGGGAAGCTTTCTTT
TRBD2 | TRBJ2-5 | - | TRBV20-1 | CSASSTGSGGALAETQYF | TGCAGTGCTAGTTCGACTGGCAGCGGGGGGGCCTTAGCAGAGACCCAGTACTTC
- | TRBJ1-2 | - | TRBV24-1 | CATEDLAEGYTF | TGTGCCACCGAGGACCTAGCGGAAGGCTACACCTTC